This T cell receptor beta chain was sequenced during a study of read filtering for tumor transcriptome and immune sequencing. Overall study context: Mean patient age was roughly 66 years, range roughly 40 to 85; 16 to 20 male, roughly 14 female. Per sample, TCR-region reads ranged about 4 to 11 million by IR-seq, roughly 85 to 1273 by RNA-seq.

Overall study results and limits: About 81.9% of IR-seq clonotypes had one read, totaling about 3.5% of reads; RNA-seq: around 77% and 45%.

This clonotype was seen only a few times. No antigen is known for it. This sequence may be a read error, since a much larger clone differs from it by one base. Every patient had bone marrow sampled while the disease was active. The CDR3 is made up of 17 amino acids. Germline V CDR1 and CDR2: MNHEY, SVGAGI. From about 400 ng of RNA, a library with molecular barcoded alpha/delta and beta/gamma adaptors was made. TCRdb reprocessed the reads with MiXCR, giving one entry per CDR3 protein. The table has tens of thousands of distinct CDR3 sequences, 12% seen once. Sequenced: a population of CD138-negative cells sorted from bone marrow. This receptor was identified in a donor aged 40 or over with multiple myeloma. This chain links TRBV6-5 with TRBJ2-1; 7 bases agree with TRBD2. CDR3 bases: TGTGCCAGCAGTTACTGGGACTATATATTGGGGTGGAATGGGCAGTTCTTC. Amino acid sequence: CASSYWDYILGWNGQFF.